This is a list of T cell receptor beta chains from one sample in a study of blood T cell repertoires in COVID-19. Generated by immunoSEQ multiplex PCR, the TCRdb table keeps only in-frame clones and is missing some. This table holds 200,000 to 250,000 clones, roughly 85% found once. Source material: peripheral blood. The receptors derive from a man aged 40-49 years with acute or convalescent COVID-19. The CDR3 runs from the conserved cysteine through the conserved F or W. The D gene is left open where the match is weak. Clone size is shown for a subset of rows, as once, few, many or a class of expanded clone.

>TRBV5-4|TRBJ2-1|TRBD1|NA
CASSFGQVFEQFF
TGTGCCAGCAGCTTCGGACAGGTCTTCGAGCAGTTCTTC
>TRBV7-9|TRBJ1-1|NA|NA
CASSTRTGNTEAFF
TGTGCCAGCAGCACCCGCACCGGGAACACTGAAGCTTTCTTT
>TRBV19|TRBJ2-7|NA|NA
CASSIVPGYSYEQYF
TGTGCCAGTAGTATAGTCCCAGGCTACTCCTACGAGCAGTACTTC
>TRBV6-5|TRBJ2-7|TRBD2|NA
CASSYWTSGSYEQYF
TGTGCCAGCAGTTATTGGACTAGCGGCTCCTACGAGCAGTACTTC
>TRBV4-2|TRBJ1-5|NA|NA
CASSQESSSGQPQHF
TGTGCCAGCAGCCAAGAGTCTTCGTCCGGTCAGCCCCAGCATTTT
>TRBV9|TRBJ1-6|NA|NA
CASSYGGNSPLHF
TGTGCCAGCAGTTACGGGGGTAATTCACCCCTCCACTTT
>TRBV19|TRBJ1-2|NA|NA
CASTFSRRGLLYYGYTF
TGTGCCAGTACCTTCTCTCGTCGGGGACTTTTATACTATGGCTACACCTTC
>TRBV30|TRBJ2-7|TRBD1|NA
CAWIHPGQGYEQYF
TGTGCCTGGATCCATCCGGGACAGGGCTACGAGCAGTACTTC
>TRBV21-1|TRBJ2-4|NA|NA
CASTPLPRLAGGPAKNIQYF
TGTGCCAGCACTCCCCTCCCCCGACTAGCGGGGGGGCCCGCCAAAAACATTCAGTACTTC
>TRBV7-2|TRBJ1-1|TRBD1|NA
CASSAVGTGLRTGAFF
TGTGCCAGCAGCGCGGTCGGGACAGGGCTTCGTACCGGGGCTTTCTTT
>TRBV13|TRBJ2-7|TRBD1|NA
CASSFRDRISYEQYF
TGTGCCAGCAGCTTCCGGGACAGAATCTCCTACGAGCAGTACTTC
>TRBV6-1|TRBJ2-1|NA|NA
CASSELGGSLNEQFF
TGTGCCAGCAGTGAATTGGGTGGGAGCCTCAATGAGCAGTTCTTC
>TRBV18|TRBJ1-4|NA|once
CASSPPNNEKLFF
TGTGCCAGCTCACCACCCAATAATGAAAAACTGTTTTTT
>TRBV9|TRBJ1-2|TRBD1|NA
CASSLFPGQGVHGGYTF
TGTGCCAGCAGCCTGTTTCCGGGACAGGGAGTCCATGGTGGCTACACCTTC
>TRBV11-2|TRBJ1-1|TRBD1|once
CASSSRTGATEAFF
TGTGCCAGCAGCTCTCGGACAGGGGCAACTGAAGCTTTCTTT
>TRBV7-9|TRBJ1-1|TRBD1|once
CASSLDRFLSEAFF
TGTGCCAGCAGCTTGGACAGGTTTCTTTCTGAAGCTTTCTTT
>TRBV19|TRBJ2-2|TRBD2|NA
CASKRGNTGELFF
TGTGCCAGTAAGCGGGGGAACACCGGGGAGCTGTTTTTT
>TRBV29-1|TRBJ2-5|TRBD2|NA
CSVLAGGETQYF
TGCAGCGTTCTAGCGGGGGGAGAGACCCAGTACTTC
>TRBV5-1|TRBJ1-2|TRBD1|NA
CASSLVPGTGFNYGYTF
TGCGCCAGCAGCTTGGTCCCCGGGACAGGTTTTAACTATGGCTACACCTTC
>TRBV5-4|TRBJ1-2|TRBD1|NA
CASSLTGGQGYTF
TGTGCCAGCAGCCTAACAGGGGGCCAAGGCTACACCTTC
>TRBV7-9|TRBJ1-3|NA|NA
CASSLLGPTSSGNTIYF
TGTGCCAGCAGCTTACTCGGCCCTACTAGCTCTGGAAACACCATATATTTT
>TRBV9|TRBJ2-7|TRBD2|NA
CASSPAGLAGYEQYF
TGTGCCAGCAGCCCCGCCGGACTAGCGGGCTACGAGCAGTACTTC
>TRBV19|TRBJ1-4|TRBD1|once
CASSQTGRTNEKLFF
TGTGCCAGTAGTCAGACAGGGCGTACTAATGAAAAACTGTTTTTT
>TRBV10-2|TRBJ2-1|TRBD2|once
CASRVAGGSYNEQFF
TGCGCCAGCAGGGTAGCGGGGGGTTCCTACAATGAGCAGTTCTTC
>TRBV5-1|TRBJ1-4|NA|few
CASSESPGRGEKLFF
TGCGCCAGCAGCGAGTCCCCAGGGAGGGGAGAAAAACTGTTTTTT
>TRBV5-3|TRBJ1-1|TRBD1|NA
CARSLIVLRGVYTEAFF
TGTGCCAGAAGCTTGATCGTCCTCAGGGGGGTATACACTGAAGCTTTCTTT
>TRBV19|TRBJ1-1|NA|NA
CASKTNILNTEAFF
TGTGCCTCGAAAACGAACATATTGAACACTGAAGCTTTCTTT
>TRBV28|TRBJ1-1|NA|once
CASSHRGQPNTEAFF
TGTGCCAGCAGTCATCGAGGACAGCCAAACACTGAAGCTTTCTTT
>TRBV12-5|TRBJ1-3|NA|NA
CASGLAESGNTIYF
TGTGCTAGTGGTTTGGCGGAGTCTGGAAACACCATATATTTT
>TRBV5-1|TRBJ2-5|TRBD2|NA
CASSLVASGEETQYF
TGCGCCAGCAGCTTGGTGGCTAGCGGGGAAGAGACCCAGTACTTC
>TRBV7-2|TRBJ2-3|NA|NA
CASSLVGGFTDTQYF
TGTGCCAGCAGCTTAGTAGGCGGGTTCACAGATACGCAGTATTTT
>TRBV3-1/TRBV3-2|TRBJ1-6|NA|NA
CASNNDRLHNSPLHF
TGTGCCAGCAACAACGACAGACTTCATAATTCACCCCTCCACTTT
>TRBV7-3|TRBJ2-1|NA|NA
CASSLRSPGATSSYNEQFF
TGTGCCAGCAGCTTACGGAGTCCTGGGGCCACGAGCTCCTACAATGAGCAGTTCTTC
>TRBV27|TRBJ2-7|NA|NA
CASSLFSYEQYF
TGTGCCAGCAGTTTATTTAGCTACGAGCAGTACTTC
>TRBV3-1/TRBV3-2|TRBJ2-2|TRBD2|NA
CASSRGLAGGHGPNTGELFF
TGTGCCAGCAGCCGGGGACTAGCGGGGGGTCATGGCCCGAACACCGGGGAGCTGTTTTTT
>TRBV9|TRBJ2-1|NA|NA
CASSSSGTTNNEQFF
TGTGCCAGCAGCTCCTCCGGGACAACCAACAATGAGCAGTTCTTC
>TRBV5-6|TRBJ2-1|TRBD2|NA
CASSWITSGGYNEQFF
TGTGCCAGCAGCTGGATAACTAGCGGGGGCTACAATGAGCAGTTCTTC
>TRBV5-1|TRBJ2-3|TRBD2|NA
CASSPYSTSGGLTDTQYF
TGCGCCAGCAGCCCTTACTCGACTAGCGGGGGGTTGACAGATACGCAGTATTTT
>TRBV12-3/TRBV12-4|TRBJ1-1|NA|NA
CASSPPRDTEAFF
TGTGCCAGCAGCCCCCCGAGGGACACTGAAGCTTTCTTT
>TRBV28|TRBJ2-1|NA|NA
CASSFSPFRAGEQFF
TGTGCCAGCAGTTTTAGTCCGTTTCGAGCGGGTGAGCAGTTCTTC
>TRBV29-1|TRBJ1-1|NA|few
CSVEGSRRGGSEAFF
TGCAGCGTTGAAGGAAGCCGGCGCGGAGGTTCTGAAGCTTTCTTT
>TRBV5-6|TRBJ1-2|NA|NA
CASSLAARANYGYTF
TGTGCCAGCAGCTTGGCGGCCAGGGCTAACTATGGCTACACCTTC
>TRBV5-4|TRBJ1-2|NA|NA
CASSGDGYGYTF
TGTGCCAGCAGCGGTGACGGGTATGGCTACACCTTC
>TRBV6-5|TRBJ2-5|TRBD1|NA
CASSYFGTGETQYF
TGTGCCAGCAGTTACTTCGGGACAGGAGAGACCCAGTACTTC
>TRBV20-1|TRBJ2-1|NA|few
CSASSGNEQFF
TGCAGTGCTAGCTCCGGGAACGAGCAGTTCTTC
>TRBV5-1|TRBJ1-2|TRBD1|once
CASSSRTGGSPNYGYTF
TGCGCCAGCAGCTCCCGGACAGGGGGCAGTCCTAACTATGGCTACACCTTC
>TRBV11-2|TRBJ2-5|TRBD2|NA
CASSFSGRGRGGGETQYF
TGTGCCAGCAGCTTTTCCGGAAGAGGACGGGGGGGCGGAGAGACCCAGTACTTC
>TRBV6-1|TRBJ2-7|TRBD2|NA
CASSELLAGDEQYF
TGTGCCAGCAGTGAATTACTAGCGGGGGACGAGCAGTACTTC
>TRBV10-2|TRBJ1-1|TRBD1|NA
CASSESLGTGGLSTEAFF
TGCGCCAGCAGTGAGTCGTTGGGGACAGGGGGGCTGAGCACTGAAGCTTTCTTT
>TRBV6-2/TRBV6-3|TRBJ2-1|TRBD1|NA
CASSTGGGGNEQFF
TGTGCCAGCAGCACAGGGGGCGGGGGCAATGAGCAGTTCTTC
>TRBV3-1/TRBV3-2|TRBJ2-5|NA|NA
CASSLDVKGAQYF
TGTGCCAGCAGCCTGGATGTGAAGGGGGCCCAGTACTTC
>TRBV18|TRBJ2-1|TRBD2|NA
CASSPSGGYYEQFF
TGTGCCAGCTCACCCAGCGGGGGTTACTATGAGCAGTTCTTC
>TRBV4-2|TRBJ1-1|TRBD1|NA
CASSPRDRLNTEAFF
TGTGCCAGCAGCCCTCGGGACAGATTGAACACTGAAGCTTTCTTT
>TRBV24-1|TRBJ1-1|NA|NA
CATRDSMNTEAFF
TGTGCCACCAGAGACAGCATGAACACTGAAGCTTTCTTT